This TCR beta chain is drawn from a study of T cell responses to AZD1222 COVID-19 vaccine. Study findings and constraints: Only after the peak T cell response were repertoires sampled.

With 4 bases clipped from V and 2 bases from J, the junction kept 7 bases outside the gene matches. Germline assignment: CDR1 KGHSH and CDR2 LQKENI. This CDR3 region has 17 residues. Clones were read by immunoSEQ multiplex PCR, and TCRdb kept only the in-frame ones, dropping some. The table shows around 80,000 clones, with 70% to 90% occurring only once. A note on this clone: The antigen remains undetermined.

The sequence was collected from an adult in good health. The chain combines TRBV18 with TRBJ2-6, with 8 bases identical to TRBD1. The sequenced sample was peripheral blood, obtained on day 0 of AZD1222 vaccination. The CDR3 sequence: CASSRGQGGAGANVLTF. The CDR3 DNA reads TGTGCCAGCTCACGTGGACAGGGTGGGGCTGGGGCCAACGTCCTGACTTTC.